The 13 T cell receptor beta chains presented below share a single source sample, sequenced in a study of neurological immune-mediated disorders. Using its own MiXCR run on the 5' RACE reads, TCRdb lists one record per CDR3 protein. The data contain about 50,000 distinct CDR3 sequences, 10% of them seen just once; the ten biggest clones take up about 5%. Sequences were obtained from PBMCs. The receptors were gathered from an older man with HTLV-1-associated myelopathy (HAM/TSP).

This clonotype was seen ten or more times. The gene calls are TRBV6-2 or TRBV6-3 and TRBJ2-3, with 11 positions matching TRBD2. Germline V gene lookup returns CDR1 MNHEY and CDR2 SVGEGT. Trimming removed 0 bases from V and 12 bases from J; junction bases left unmatched: 11. The length of the CDR3 is 16 residues. The CDR3 sequence is CASSYSPSSTSGKQYF. The CDR3 region has the DNA TGTGCCAGCAGTTACTCCCCCTCGTCGACTAGCGGGAAACAGTATTTT.

As to this clonotype: This may be a read error: a much more frequent sequence differs by one nucleotide. The rearrangement joins TRBV6-6 to TRBJ2-5, with D uncertain. CDR1 is MNHNY and CDR2 is SVGAGI in the germline V gene (reference sequence). The length of the CDR3 is 11 residues. The CDR3 nucleotides read TGTGTCAGCAGTTACCGGGAGACCCAGTACTTC. Residues: CVSSYRETQYF.

This clonotype was counted many times. The rearrangement uses TRBV5-1 and TRBJ2-5; D possibly corresponds to TRBD1 (5 bases). Trimming took off 5 bases at V and 1 base at J, with 15 bases between the two ends. The CDR3 consists of 15 residues. Germline V gene lookup returns CDR1 SGHRS and CDR2 YFSETQ. CDR3 sequence reads: CASSRAPGSQETQYF. The CDR3 DNA reads as TGCGCCAGCAGTCGAGCCCCAGGGTCCCAAGAGACCCAGTACTTC.

This clonotype was detected many times. The gene calls are TRBV3-1 and TRBJ2-1; TRBD1 matches 9 bases. CDR3 length: 15 residues. J was trimmed by 9 bases and V by 6 bases; bases with no gene match: 12. Germline values: CDR1 LGHDT, CDR2 YNNKEL (reference sequence). Here the CDR3 reads CASRLGQGIVGEQFF. The DNA for the CDR3 is TGTGCCAGCAGATTAGGACAGGGGATAGTTGGTGAGCAGTTCTTC.

This clonotype was observed many times. The rearrangement joins TRBV5-1 to TRBJ2-7; maybe TRBD2 (5 bases). V lost 2 bases to trimming and J lost 7 bases, with 10 bases between them. The CDR3 has 12 residues. Germline V gene data show CDR1 as SGHRS and CDR2 as YFSETQ. The CDR3 spells CASSFSQREQYF. CDR3 nucleotide sequence: TGCGCCAGCAGCTTTTCCCAGCGGGAGCAGTACTTC. The variable domain in full, completed from reference TRBV5-1 and TRBJ2-7, reads KAGVTQTPRYLIKTRGQQVTLSCSPISGHRSVSWYQQTPGQGLQFLFEYFSETQRNKGNFPGRFSGRQFSNSRSEMNVSTLELGDSALYLCASSFSQREQYFGPGTRLTVT.

This clonotype came up many times. The V and J genes are TRBV28 and TRBJ2-2; the match to TRBD2 covers 10 bases. The germline CDR1 and CDR2 sequences are MDHEN and SYDVKM. There are 15 residues in the CDR3. Trimming at V came to 5 bases and at J to 2 bases, leaving 2 bases not matched to a gene. CDR3 in amino acids: CASSRTSGNTGELFF. The CDR3, as DNA: TGTGCCAGCAGTCGGACTAGCGGAAACACCGGGGAGCTGTTTTTT.

CDR3 DNA: TGTGCCAGCAGTTCCTACTCCGGGGCCAACGTCCTGACTTTC. Protein sequence: CASSSYSGANVLTF. The V gene is TRBV12-3 or TRBV12-4, the J gene TRBJ2-6, with D uncertain. There are 14 residues in the CDR3. Trimming took 4 bases from V and 4 from J, leaving 8 bases between them.

This clonotype was found many times. The rearrangement joins TRBV28 to TRBJ1-5; D remains unclear. Germline CDR1 reads MDHEN; CDR2 reads SYDVKM. The CDR3 consists of 12 residues. V was pared by 5 bases and J by 9 bases, with 11 bases between. CDR3 nucleotides: TGTGCCAGCAGTCCCCCCACCGGGCCCCAGCATTTT. Protein product: CASSPPTGPQHF.

At least ten counts were recorded for this clonotype. V usage is TRBV5-1 and J usage is TRBJ2-3, with D possibly TRBD2 on 6 matching bases. The V and J ends lost 1 base and 6 bases respectively, with 18 bases between them. This CDR3 is 16 amino acids long. The germline V gene encodes CDR1 SGHRS and CDR2 YFSETQ. The CDR3 sequence is CASSLSVGRGADTQYF. The CDR3 nucleotides are TGCGCCAGCAGCTTGTCTGTCGGGCGGGGCGCCGATACGCAGTATTTT.

J is TRBJ2-4 and V is TRBV20-1; D could derive from TRBD1 or TRBD2 (5 bases each). Germline V gene data show CDR1 as DFQATT and CDR2 as SNEGSKA (reference sequence). There are 13 residues in the CDR3. Trimming left V 3 bases short and J 9 bases short, with 15 bases between. CDR3: CSASRDLASIQYF. CDR3 nucleotide sequence: TGCAGTGCTAGCCGGGACCTGGCGAGCATTCAGTACTTC.

This clonotype has ten or more counts. The V and J genes are TRBV14 and TRBJ2-2; D remains unclear. CDR1 SGHDN and CDR2 FVKESK come from the germline V gene. The CDR3 has 12 residues. With 1 base removed from V and 6 bases from J, the gap between germline ends came to 3 bases. The CDR3 DNA reads as TGTGCCAGCAGCCAAGGGGCCGGGGAGCTGTTTTTT. Its protein product is CASSQGAGELFF.

This clonotype was recorded many times. The CDR3: CASSQRESYNEQFF. As DNA, the CDR3 is TGTGCCAGCAGCCAGCGGGAGAGTTACAATGAGCAGTTCTTC. The V and J genes are TRBV3-2 and TRBJ2-1; the D call TRBD2 from the table was never checked on the DNA. TRBV3-2 is given as a pseudogene. This CDR3 is 14 amino acids long.

This clonotype was found many times. This chain's CDR3 is CASKQLAGGPRWADTQYF. In DNA, the CDR3 is TGCGCCAGCAAACAACTAGCGGGAGGGCCGCGGTGGGCAGATACGCAGTATTTT. V and J are TRBV5-1 and TRBJ2-3; 13 bases fit TRBD2. After removal of 6 bases from V and 4 bases from J, the junction contained 14 bases not matched to a gene. This CDR3 has 18 residues. Germline V gives CDR1 SGHRS, CDR2 YFSETQ.